This TCR beta chain emerged from a study of shared clonotypes between healthy human individuals (dated by TCRdb to the early 2020s). Study-wide context: A couple of women and three men aged 18 to 49 years were included in the cohort. For each donor, CD4 naive and CD4 memory were each given three plates, CD8 naive was given two plates, and CD8 memory was given one plate. Blood TCR repertoires of about five healthy adults were deeply sequenced to estimate repertoire size and the extent of clonotype sharing between individuals. To increase sequencing depth and limit assay-specific biases, TCR repertoire library preparation and sequencing were carried out by different laboratories using diverse techniques. Leukapheresis yielded between about 0.94 and 8.9 billion PBMCs per donor.

A distance of 15 bases separates the germline ends of V and J, which lose 5 bases and 5 bases respectively. The CDR3 holds 15 amino acids from the cysteine to the phenylalanine. The retained sequence is limited to the CDR3, 45 bases, with the frame set at the first base. The germline V gene supplies CDR1 SGHVS and CDR2 FQNEAQ. Study-wide findings and limitations: Only blood was sampled, and tissue TCR repertoires likely differ from those in blood. Even with the large sequencing depth, rarefaction of the sorted-subset datasets indicated that sequencing was incomplete. Compared with non-shared clonotypes, the clonotypes found in all four sorted-subset donors had higher generation probabilities. Pairwise subsampling indicated that sequencing depth was expected to affect the degree of clonotype sharing among donors. Naive subsets generally had larger estimated clonotype richness than memory subsets did. Roughly 5.2% of naive CD4, around 3.6% of naive CD8, roughly 2.5% of memory CD4, and 0.4% of memory CD8 clonotypes were shared across four donors. Because the study included a small number of donors, the genetic and exposure-history diversity represented was limited.

Using the deep immunoSEQ assay, multiplex PCR amplified TCR CDR3 regions from genomic DNA. Extracted genomic DNA from each cell subset was spread evenly across all wells of several immunoSEQ 96-well plates, with each plate serving as a replicate. For sorted subsets, each replicate PCR was loaded with about 0.2 ug genomic DNA, equivalent to 30,000 or so T cell genomes. Purified libraries were quantified with a Qubit 3.0 fluorometer, sized on a Bioanalyzer 2100, and re-quantified with the KAPA Library Quantification kit. Each immunoSEQ 96-well plate was sequenced on its own single-read 150-cycle Illumina NextSeq 550 flow cell. On the authors' methods: Because only junctional sequences without quality scores were contained in the immunoSEQ output, filtering matching that applied to full-length reads could not be performed. To assign V/J genes and CDR3, sequences were annotated using PyIR, a Python wrapper for IgBLAST v1.9, with IMGT germline references. Reads with weak V/J assignments (E-value above 1e-6), missing CDR3, stop codons, out-of-frame junctions, or ambiguous translated residues were removed. V3J clonotypes were defined as sequences sharing the same inferred V gene, J gene, and CDR3 amino acid sequence. The percentage overlap between two repertoires was calculated by dividing the number of shared unique clonotypes by the size of the smaller repertoire. Three approaches were used to assess repertoire richness: RTK rarefaction, the Chao1 estimator, and Recon v2.1 estimates of unobserved clonotypes. Generation probabilities were computed with OLGA for all TCRbeta clonotypes obtained by the gDNA method from several donors. TCRdb mirrors the immuneACCESS table, restricted to in-frame sequences. Some clones are absent from its copies; in checked studies, under half trace to an unresolved V gene, and the reason for the others is unknown. Clonal size and the V and J genes are those of that table, whereas D and trimming came from the DNA. The sample table contains 2 million or so clones; only one count was recorded for just under 95% of them. About 1.1% of the sample is taken by the ten largest.

Concerning this clone itself: Its antigen is not yet known. There are no base qualities to consult, and no much larger clone falls within one base.

CD8 naive samples were obtained by positive selection for CCR7 among CD45RO-negative cells, yielding a CD45RA+CCR7+ population from which TemRA cells were excluded. Donors were healthy HIV-negative adults with no recently reported acute infections or vaccinations. All donors were Caucasian adults living in Nashville, Tennessee, USA. After blood collection by leukapheresis, PBMCs were isolated using Ficoll-Histopaque density gradient centrifugation and then cryopreserved in the vapor phase of liquid nitrogen. Purity and quantity of every magnetically sorted T cell population were checked by analytical flow cytometry. Genomic DNA was isolated from every sorted fraction and measured by UV absorbance on a Nanodrop 2000c.

The source of this sequence is a man younger than 35 in good health. The sequencing sample was made of naive CD8+ T cells sorted from blood. In light of the paper, this sample's cell subset or site label describes: CD45RA+CCR7+. The chain couples TRBV7-8 to TRBJ1-4; TRBD1 might be the D gene, on 6 matching bases. The CDR3 is CASSALDSPNEKLFF. The nucleotides read TGTGCCAGCAGCGCCCTGGACAGCCCCAATGAAAAACTGTTTTTT.